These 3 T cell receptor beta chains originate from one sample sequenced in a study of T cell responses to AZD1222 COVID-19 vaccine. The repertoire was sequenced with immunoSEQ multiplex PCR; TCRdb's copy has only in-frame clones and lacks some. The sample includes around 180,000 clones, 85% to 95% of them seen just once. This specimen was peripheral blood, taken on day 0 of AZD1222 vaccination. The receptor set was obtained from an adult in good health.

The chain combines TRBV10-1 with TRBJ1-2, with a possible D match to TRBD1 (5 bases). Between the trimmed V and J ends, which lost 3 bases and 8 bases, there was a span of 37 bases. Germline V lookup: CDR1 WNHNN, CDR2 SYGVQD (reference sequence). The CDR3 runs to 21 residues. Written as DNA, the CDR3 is TGCGCCAGCAGTGATTGTCCGTCCGAGTCCACAGGACCTCCCGGGGTACGGGGCTACACCTTC. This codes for CASSDCPSESTGPPGVRGYTF.

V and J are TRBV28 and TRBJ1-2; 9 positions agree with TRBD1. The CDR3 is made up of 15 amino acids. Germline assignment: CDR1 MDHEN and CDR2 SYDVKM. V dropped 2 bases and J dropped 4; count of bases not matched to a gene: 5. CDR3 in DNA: TGTGCCAGCAGTTTAACAGGGGGCCAGGGCTATGGCTACACCTTC. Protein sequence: CASSLTGGQGYGYTF.

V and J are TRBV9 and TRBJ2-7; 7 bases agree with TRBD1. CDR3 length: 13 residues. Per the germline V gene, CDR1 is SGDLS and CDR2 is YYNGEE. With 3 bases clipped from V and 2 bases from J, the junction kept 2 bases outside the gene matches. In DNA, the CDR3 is TGTGCCAGCAGCGCCGGGACAGCCTACGAGCAGTACTTC. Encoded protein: CASSAGTAYEQYF.